Included here is one T cell receptor beta chain sequence, with context. Its antigen is unidentified. The data are from a study of CXCR3-negative and CXCR3-positive naive CD8 T cells. The CDR3 spans 16 residues. From germline, CDR1 is SEHNR and CDR2 FQNEAQ (reference sequence). General study points: CXCR3-positive naive cells carried more hydrophobic TRB CDR3s than CXCR3-negative naive cells did.

Libraries were UMI-labeled 5' RACE TRB cDNA. TCRdb derives one entry per CDR3 protein from the 5' RACE reads, leaving out DNA. The sample data list around 150,000 distinct CDR3 sequences. Sequencing used naive CXCR3+ CD8+ T cells from blood. Regarding subset: CD45RO-CCR7+CD27+CD95- naive CD8+ T cells expressing CXCR3 (TNR3+). The chain recombines TRBV7-9 with TRBJ2-3; TCRdb picks TRBD1, but there is no DNA to check that call. This receptor was identified in a human donor in good health. Some clones in this sample may be carry-over from other donors' samples. The CDR3: CASILDGTGGTDTQYF.